One sample yielded the 8 T cell receptor beta chains listed below, sequenced in a study of T cell responses to AZD1222 COVID-19 vaccine. The table came from immunoSEQ multiplex PCR; TCRdb's copy has only in-frame clones and leaves some out. The profile shows about 60,000 clones, 84% of them singletons. Sequencing was performed on peripheral blood, taken on day 0 of AZD1222 vaccination. The source is an adult in good health.

The chain links TRBV19 to TRBJ2-1; 9 nucleotides line up with TRBD1. V lost 5 bases and J lost 5; bases outside the gene matches: 10. Germline CDR1 reads LNHDA; CDR2 reads SQIVND (reference sequence). The CDR3 runs to 16 residues. This CDR3 is CASSSLTGGRDNEQFF. The CDR3 DNA follows: TGTGCCAGTAGTTCCTTAACAGGGGGCCGCGACAATGAGCAGTTCTTC.

The genes are TRBV19 and TRBJ1-1; TRBD1 is a possible D gene (5 bases). Per the germline V gene, CDR1 is LNHDA and CDR2 is SQIVND (reference sequence). This CDR3 region has 15 residues. Trimming took 6 bases from V and 2 from J, leaving 16 bases between them. The CDR3 here is CASSLPYRLNTEAFF. The CDR3 nucleotides are TGTGCCAGTAGCCTCCCCTACAGGCTAAACACTGAAGCTTTCTTT.

This clone is deemed medium-sized (0.01 to 0.1%). The chain is built from TRBV14 and TRBJ2-2, with TRBD2 as a possible D gene (6 bases). Trimming removed 0 bases from V and 7 bases from J, with 15 bases in between. CDR3 length: 16 residues. CDR1 and CDR2 from the germline V gene are SGHDN and FVKESK. For the CDR3, the DNA is TGTGCCAGCAGCCAAGAGAATGGAGGGTCGGGCGGGGAGCTGTTTTTT. As protein: CASSQENGGSGGELFF.

This rearrangement joins TRBV15 to TRBJ1-1; the D is unclear. V was pared by 1 base and J by 1 base, with 10 bases between. Per germline, CDR1 LNHNV and CDR2 YYDKDF (reference sequence). This CDR3 has 15 residues. CDR3 loop: CATSRVPKTNTEAFF. The CDR3, as DNA: TGTGCCACCAGCAGAGTCCCAAAAACGAACACTGAAGCTTTCTTT.

The V call is TRBV19, the J call TRBJ1-6; D uncertain. Looked up from germline, CDR1 is LNHDA and CDR2 is SQIVND (reference sequence). The ends were cut back, 4 bases at V and 9 bases at J, with 10 bases in the middle. The CDR3 extends over 13 amino acids. CDR3 sequence: CASSTGGTSPLHF. The CDR3 DNA sequence: TGTGCCAGTAGTACCGGAGGCACTTCACCCCTCCACTTT.

In the case of this clone: Other DNA sequences within the sample encode an identical CDR3. V usage is TRBV9 and J usage is TRBJ1-1; perhaps TRBD1 as D (5 bases). The length of the CDR3 is 14 residues. The V gene lost 1 base and the J gene lost 5 bases, with 12 bases spanning the gap. The germline V gene has CDR1 SGDLS and CDR2 YYNGEE. The CDR3 nucleotides read TGTGCCAGCAGCGTATTCCGGGGCACGACTGAAGCTTTCTTT. This translates into CASSVFRGTTEAFF.

The rearrangement joins TRBV5-1 to TRBJ1-2; the D is unclear. Trimming pared 0 bases from V and 4 bases from J, leaving 7 bases between. Germline V gene lookup returns CDR1 SGHRS and CDR2 YFSETQ. The CDR3 runs to 13 residues. The CDR3 reads CASSLDSRYGYTF. The DNA for the CDR3 is TGCGCCAGCAGCTTGGACAGTCGCTATGGCTACACCTTC.

The chain has TRBV5-4 and TRBJ1-2; no clear D gene. This CDR3 spans 11 amino acids. CDR1 and CDR2 from the germline V gene are SGHNT and YYREEE (reference sequence). Trimming took off 3 bases at V and 7 bases at J, with 7 bases between the two ends. The CDR3 DNA is TGTGCCAGCAGCTCGGACCGTGGCTACACCTTC. It codes for CASSSDRGYTF.